One and the same sample provided the 5 T cell receptor beta chains below, sequenced in a study of response to subunit inactivated influenza vaccine. One entry per CDR3 protein, called by TCRdb with MiXCR from the RT-PCR reads. The sample has a few hundred thousand distinct CDR3 sequences; 14% are singletons. Sequenced material: PBMCs from blood, taken roughly 12 days after vaccination. The receptor source for this set is a man between 45 and 60 years old who received an inactivated influenza vaccine.

This clonotype was found many times. This chain joins TRBV5-1 and TRBJ2-1; 7 nucleotides agree with TRBD2. The CDR3 covers 15 residues. Per germline, CDR1 SGHRS and CDR2 YFSETQ. V lost 1 base and J lost 4; bases outside the gene matches: 5. The CDR3 DNA reads TGCGCCAGCAGCTTGCTGCGGGAGCTTTACAATGAGCAGTTCTTC. Its translation is CASSLLRELYNEQFF.

The V gene is TRBV19, the J gene TRBJ1-5, with D uncertain. The CDR3 has 16 residues. Germline V gene sequence: CDR1 LNHDA, CDR2 SQIVND (reference sequence). V was shortened by 3 bases and J by 0 bases, with 12 bases between the two germline ends. The CDR3 region has the DNA TGTGCCAGTAGTATCAGACAAATCTTTAGCAATCAGCCCCAGCATTTT. As protein: CASSIRQIFSNQPQHF.

The chain uses TRBV4-2 and TRBJ2-3; 12 nucleotides match TRBD2. The CDR3 spans 17 residues. Germline V gives CDR1 LGHNA, CDR2 YNFKEQ. Losses at the gene ends were 4 bases for V and 2 bases for J; bases not matched to a gene: 7. For the CDR3, the DNA is TGTGCCAGCAGCCGCCGGACTAGCGGGGAACTCACAGATACGCAGTATTTT. Protein product: CASSRRTSGELTDTQYF.

This clonotype appeared a few times. V and J are TRBV7-2 and TRBJ2-7, with a tentative D call TRBD1 (6 bases). The CDR3 loop spans 14 amino acids. Germline lookup yields CDR1 SGHTA and CDR2 FQGNSA. The V gene lost 4 bases and the J gene lost 4 bases, with 14 bases spanning the gap. The CDR3 sequence is CASSSDRWEYEQYF. The CDR3 DNA reads TGTGCCAGCAGCTCTGACAGGTGGGAGTACGAGCAGTACTTC.

The J gene is TRBJ1-6, the V gene TRBV6-2 or TRBV6-3; TRBD1 agrees at 11 bases. Germline CDR1 MNHEY, CDR2 SVGEGT. The CDR3 loop spans 17 amino acids. V lost 6 bases to trimming and J lost 10 bases; unmatched junction nucleotides: 14. The CDR3 nucleotides are TGTGCCAGCAGCCCACTCAGGACAGGGGGCATTAGATCACCCCTCCACTTT. Its protein is CASSPLRTGGIRSPLHF.